The clone carrying this T cell receptor beta chain was picked up one time. The table came from immunoSEQ multiplex PCR; TCRdb's copy has only in-frame clones and leaves some out. The data hold roughly 70,000 clones, with roughly 88% observed a single time. Germline V CDR1 and CDR2: MDHEN, SYDVKM. CDR3 length equals 14 residues. The V end lost 10 bases, the J end lost 3 bases, and 16 bases lay between the germline ends. This entry comes from a study of OX40 agonist ivuxolimab in advanced cancers. The specimen was CD4+ or CD8+ T cells sorted from blood, collected in a trial of the OX40 agonist ivuxolimab. This sequence originates from an adult with an advanced solid tumor such as melanoma, head and neck, liver or kidney cancer. The rearrangement joins TRBV28 to TRBJ2-1; possible D gene TRBD2, 5 bases. The CDR3 DNA reads TGTGCCACCCAAATTCCCGAGGGCTACAATGAGCAGTTCTTC. It encodes CATQIPEGYNEQFF.